This TCR beta chain was recorded in a study of T cell responses to AZD1222 COVID-19 vaccine. The length of the CDR3 is 15 residues. Germline CDR1 is MNHEY and CDR2 is SVGEGT. V lost 5 bases, J lost 2 bases, and 6 bases stayed unmatched. Libraries were prepared by immunoSEQ multiplex PCR; TCRdb keeps only in-frame clonotypes and omits some of them. The sample yields about 110,000 clones, approximately 90% seen once. The gene calls are TRBV6-2 or TRBV6-3 and TRBJ2-3, with 8 bases identical to TRBD2. The sample consisted of peripheral blood, taken on day 0 of AZD1222 vaccination. This receptor was obtained from an adult in good health. The CDR3 spells CASSLAGPDTDTQYF. In DNA form, the CDR3 reads TGTGCCAGCAGTCTAGCGGGCCCCGACACAGATACGCAGTATTTT.